A single T cell receptor beta chain is shown here with its context. This sample stems from a study of blood T cell repertoires in COVID-19. The overall study: COVID-19 samples collected from the United States, Italy and Spain covered acute and convalescent phases. From T cells, B-cell-depleted T cells, or PBMCs came the material, which was cDNA or gDNA.

CDR1 and CDR2 from the germline V gene are DFQATT and SNEGSKA (reference sequence). This CDR3 is built from 16 residues. V lost 3 bases and J lost 2, with 18 bases in between. In the source study's methods: How many nucleated cells were present was estimated from reference gene primer amplification. Assay: immunoSEQ multiplex PCR; the TCRdb copy retains only in-frame clones and omits some. V and J calls and clone size are those listed in that table; D and trimming were worked out from the DNA. Found here are about 80,000 clones, around 69% of them singletons; the top ten hold 15% to 20%. Sequences were obtained from peripheral blood. V and J are TRBV20-1 and TRBJ2-3, with D maybe TRBD2 (6 bases). This TCR came from a man aged 65-85 years with active or convalescent COVID-19. CDR3 in DNA: TGCAGTGCTAGTTCCGTGCGGGACCCAGACACAGATACGCAGTATTTT. Translating gives CSASSVRDPDTDTQYF.